This T cell receptor (beta chain) originates from a study of blood T cell repertoires in COVID-19. Study context: Sources were T cells, B-cell-depleted T cells, or PBMCs; the material itself was cDNA or gDNA.

In the original processing: Estimation of nucleated cell counts relied on the amplification of reference gene primers. Method: immunoSEQ multiplex PCR; TCRdb's copy keeps in-frame clones and lacks some. V and J calls and clone size are those listed in that table; D and trimming were worked out from the DNA. The sample holds about 16,000 clones; 85% to 90% are singletons and the top ten take around 13%. The receptor's source is a human donor in a cohort sampled during active COVID-19. Sequencing was performed on peripheral blood.

The CDR3 DNA reads as TGCAGCGGCCGGGAGCACAATGAGCAGTTCTTC. Translating it yields CSGREHNEQFF. This chain joins TRBV29-1 and TRBJ2-1; TRBD2 might be the D (6 bases). The CDR3 contains 11 residues. The V end lost 7 bases, the J end lost 5 bases, and 9 bases lay between the germline ends. Germline V gives CDR1 SQVTM, CDR2 ANQGSEA.